These 18 T cell receptor beta chains originate from one sample sequenced in a study of T-cell reconstitution after alpha-beta-depleted transplantation in children. General study results and limits: About two months after transplant, alpha-beta T cells reportedly came from several hundred expanded graft clones.

Their antigens remain unidentified. TCRbeta library preparation incorporated unique molecular identifiers. TCRdb reprocessed the PCR reads via MiXCR and lists one record per CDR3 protein. The data contain 25,000 to 35,000 distinct CDR3 sequences, approximately 7% of them singletons. This specimen consisted of peripheral blood, obtained 60 days after TCRalphabeta/CD19-depleted stem cell transplant. The origin of the receptors is a child younger than two who had a stem cell transplant for acute myeloid leukemia, so the T cells may come from the graft donor.

The CDR3 region has the DNA TGCAGTGCGGGCCTGGCAAAGGGCTTCAGAGGCACGCAGTATTTT. It translates to CSAGLAKGFRGTQYF. J is TRBJ2-3 and V is TRBV20-1; D call uncertain. CDR3 length: 15 amino acids. From germline, CDR1 is DFQATT and CDR2 SNEGSKA (reference sequence). Deletions cut 6 bases from V and 9 bases from J, with 25 bases between.

Many counts were recorded for this clonotype. The chain combines TRBV7-9 with TRBJ1-1; a weak D match, TRBD1 (5 bases). CDR1 and CDR2 from the germline V gene are SEHNR and FQNEAQ (reference sequence). Between the trimmed V and J ends, which lost 4 bases and 2 bases, there was a span of 11 bases. The CDR3 is made up of 14 amino acids. CDR3 in amino acids: CASSYTGVNTEAFF. In nucleotides, the CDR3 is TGTGCCAGCAGCTATACAGGCGTCAACACTGAAGCTTTCTTT.

Notes on this clonotype: A much larger clone is a single base away; this may be a read error. The V and J genes are TRBV30 and TRBJ2-4, with 9 bases aligning to TRBD1. Germline V gene lookup returns CDR1 GTSNPN and CDR2 SVGIG (reference sequence). CDR3 length equals 14 residues. The trim removed 0 bases at V and 12 bases at J, leaving 9 bases unmatched. DNA of the CDR3: TGTGCCTGGAGTGTCCGGGACAGGGAGTACAATCAGTACTTC. Residues: CAWSVRDREYNQYF.

This clonotype showed up many times. The CDR3 DNA sequence: TGTGCCATCAGTGAGTCAACAGGGCCAGGGGCCAACGTCCTGACTTTC. This translates into CAISESTGPGANVLTF. The V and J genes are TRBV10-3 and TRBJ2-6; D may be TRBD1 (6 bases). The germline CDR1 and CDR2 sequences are ENHRY and SYGVKD. Trimming took off 0 bases at V and 4 bases at J, with 10 bases between the two ends. The CDR3 loop spans 16 amino acids.

This clonotype was recorded many times. This rearrangement joins TRBV18 to TRBJ1-4; a weak D match, TRBD1 (5 bases). Germline V gene data show CDR1 as KGHSH and CDR2 as LQKENI. V gave up 2 bases and J gave up 6 bases, with 7 bases separating them. CDR3 length: 13 amino acids. Written as DNA, the CDR3 is TGTGCCAGCTCACCAAGCAGGGATGAAAAACTGTTTTTT. Translation gives CASSPSRDEKLFF.

There are many counts of this clonotype. The CDR3 region is CASTPEASDTQYF. CDR3 DNA sequence: TGTGCCAGCACCCCGGAGGCGAGCGATACGCAGTATTTT. The chain couples TRBV12-3 or TRBV12-4 to TRBJ2-3; a weak D match, TRBD2 (5 bases). The V end lost 7 bases, the J end lost 6 bases, and 14 bases lay between the germline ends. The CDR3 covers 13 residues.

This clonotype was detected ten times or more. The V and J genes are TRBV7-9 and TRBJ1-1; TRBD1 is a possible D gene (6 bases). CDR1 and CDR2 (germline): SEHNR, FQNEAQ (reference sequence). Trimming left V 1 base short and J 0 bases short, with 15 bases between. CDR3 length equals 17 residues. CDR3 coding DNA: TGTGCCAGCAGCTTAGTTGCGGGACATAACATGAACACTGAAGCTTTCTTT. It is translated as CASSLVAGHNMNTEAFF.

In its sample, this clonotype was seen many times. One end of the junction does not line up with germline, which may come from a read error. The chain links TRBV7-9 to TRBJ2-1, with 10 bases identical to TRBD2. Germline V gene sequence: CDR1 SEHNR, CDR2 FQNEAQ (reference sequence). This CDR3 is 15 amino acids long. CDR3 sequence reads: CASSFGLAVNYEQFF. In DNA form, the CDR3 reads TGCGCCAGCAGCTTTGGACTAGCGGTTAACTATGAGCAGTTCTTC.

This clonotype has ten or more counts. This chain links TRBV12-3 or TRBV12-4 with TRBJ1-2, with 7 positions matching TRBD1. This CDR3 region has 14 residues. After removal of 6 bases from V and 3 bases from J, the junction contained 7 bases not matched to a gene. CDR3 sequence (DNA): TGTGCCAGCAGCCGACAGGGTCTAGACTATGGCTACACCTTC. It specifies CASSRQGLDYGYTF.

V gene TRBV7-9 combines with J gene TRBJ2-3; D may match TRBD1 or TRBD2 (5 bases each). The CDR3 covers 15 residues. Trimming took 3 bases from V and 0 from J, leaving 10 bases between them. CDR1 and CDR2 from the germline V gene are SEHNR and FQNEAQ (reference sequence). The CDR3, as DNA: TGTGCCAGCAGCTTTGGGGGTTTTAGCACAGATACGCAGTATTTT. As protein: CASSFGGFSTDTQYF.

This clonotype was seen more than once but under ten times. This chain joins TRBV7-9 and TRBJ2-1; the match to TRBD1 covers 11 bases. CDR1 SEHNR and CDR2 FQNEAQ come from the germline V gene (reference sequence). Losses at the gene ends were 6 bases for V and 7 bases for J; bases not matched to a gene: 5. The CDR3 is 14 residues long. The CDR3 protein is CASSGQGAGNEQFF. CDR3 nucleotide sequence: TGTGCCAGCAGTGGACAGGGGGCCGGGAATGAGCAGTTCTTC. Combining the CDR3 with reference TRBV7-9 and TRBJ2-1 gives the whole variable domain DTGVSQNPRHKITKRGQNVTFRCDPISEHNRLYWYRQTLGQGPEFLTYFQNEAQLEKSRLLSDRFSAERPKGSFSTLEIQRTEQGDSAMYLCASSGQGAGNEQFFGPGTRLTVL.

This clonotype has at least ten counts. The chain has TRBV7-9 and TRBJ2-1; D unresolved. The V gene lost 2 bases and the J gene lost 0 bases, with 2 bases spanning the gap. Looked up from germline, CDR1 is SEHNR and CDR2 is FQNEAQ (reference sequence). This CDR3 has 13 amino acids. CDR3 protein: CASSLRSYNEQFF. For the CDR3, the DNA is TGTGCCAGCAGCTTACGCTCCTACAATGAGCAGTTCTTC.

The chain has TRBV5-6 and TRBJ2-7, with a weak D call TRBD1 (6 bases). The V end was cut by 9 bases, the J end by 3 bases, with 19 bases between. CDR1 and CDR2 from the germline V gene are SGHDT and YYEEEE. The CDR3 sequence is 14 residues long. The CDR3 nucleotides read TGTGCCATCGGCCCTCCGGGACACTTCTACGAGCAGTACTTC. This translates into CAIGPPGHFYEQYF.

This clonotype was seen many times. This chain uses TRBV9 with TRBJ2-3, with 11 bases matching TRBD2. CDR1 is SGDLS and CDR2 is YYNGEE in the germline V gene. J gave up 5 bases and V 3 bases, and 11 bases lay outside the gene matches. The CDR3 extends over 17 amino acids. The chain's CDR3 is CASSESPGLAAGDTQYF. Here the CDR3 DNA reads TGTGCCAGCAGCGAGTCCCCGGGACTAGCGGCTGGAGATACGCAGTATTTT.

This clonotype was observed many times. The junction does not match germline at one end; this may be a read error. The rearrangement uses TRBV7-7 and TRBJ2-5; 10 bases are a match to TRBD2. Germline-derived CDR1 and CDR2 are SSHAT and FNYEAQ (reference sequence). The CDR3 runs to 15 residues. In DNA, the CDR3 is TGTGCTAGCAGCGCAAGCGGGAGGGCTGTTGAGACCCAGTACTTC. It encodes CASSASGRAVETQYF.

V and J are TRBV7-9 and TRBJ2-4, with D possibly matching TRBD1 (6 bases). This CDR3 has 14 residues. The germline gives CDR1 SEHNR, CDR2 FQNEAQ (reference sequence). Trimming cost V 5 bases and J 7 bases, with 15 bases left between them. The CDR3, as DNA: TGTGCCAGCAGCGTACTCAGGGGAGTGAACATTCAGTACTTC. This gives the protein CASSVLRGVNIQYF.

Ten or more counts support this clonotype. The chain uses TRBV5-1 and TRBJ1-2; D is unclear. Looked up from germline, CDR1 is SGHRS and CDR2 is YFSETQ. The CDR3 totals 15 residues. V was clipped by 0 bases and J by 0 bases, with 9 bases between them. DNA of the CDR3: TGCGCCAGCAGCTTGGGGCGTAGGACTAACTATGGCTACACCTTC. It specifies CASSLGRRTNYGYTF.

This clonotype was counted ten times or more. This chain uses TRBV6-5 with TRBJ1-2; D remains ambiguous. Trimming left V 10 bases short and J 2 bases short, with 14 bases between. CDR3 length: 13 amino acids. Germline CDR1 reads MNHEY; CDR2 reads SVGAGI. The CDR3 DNA reads TGTGCCACCCCGAAACTGCAGAACTATGGCTACACCTTC. Protein sequence: CATPKLQNYGYTF.